This paragraph reports one TCR beta chain. Its antigen is not identified. The entry originates in a study of identical twins. Trimming took off 0 bases at V and 7 bases at J, with 12 bases between the two ends. Germline values: CDR1 SGHAT, CDR2 FQNNGV. The length of the CDR3 is 14 residues. TCRdb analysed the 5' RACE reads with MiXCR anew, one entry per CDR3 protein. The data show about 530,000 distinct CDR3 sequences, approximately 14% seen once. General study results and limits: With abundant cord blood beta clonotypes, insertions were fewer; memory repertoires showed no such pattern.

In addition, the sample was reused for a study of yellow fever vaccine responses in identical twins. Turning to that study: Twins' vaccine T cell response reportedly seemed partly convergent, partly personalized.

Sequencing was performed on CD4+ T cells sorted from blood. The origin of this receptor is a woman between 18 and 29 years old in good health. J is TRBJ1-2 and V is TRBV11-2; D perhaps matches TRBD1 (5 bases). The CDR3 coding sequence is TGTGCCAGCAGCTTAGAAACGGGACTCAGTGGCTACACCTTC. Its translation is CASSLETGLSGYTF.